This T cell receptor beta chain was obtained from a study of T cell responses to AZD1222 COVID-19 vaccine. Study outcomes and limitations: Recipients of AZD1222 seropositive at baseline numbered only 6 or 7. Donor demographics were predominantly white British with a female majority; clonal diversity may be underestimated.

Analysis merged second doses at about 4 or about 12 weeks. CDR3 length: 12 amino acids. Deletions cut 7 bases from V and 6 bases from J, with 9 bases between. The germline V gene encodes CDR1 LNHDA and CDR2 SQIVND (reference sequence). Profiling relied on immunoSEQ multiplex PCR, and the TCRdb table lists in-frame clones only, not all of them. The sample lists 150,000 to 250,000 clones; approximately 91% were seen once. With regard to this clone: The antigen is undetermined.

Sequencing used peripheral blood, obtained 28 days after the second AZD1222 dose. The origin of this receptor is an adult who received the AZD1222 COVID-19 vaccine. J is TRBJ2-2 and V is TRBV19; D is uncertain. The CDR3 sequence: CASTSRPGELFF. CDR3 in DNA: TGTGCCAGTACTAGTCGGCCCGGGGAGCTGTTTTTT.